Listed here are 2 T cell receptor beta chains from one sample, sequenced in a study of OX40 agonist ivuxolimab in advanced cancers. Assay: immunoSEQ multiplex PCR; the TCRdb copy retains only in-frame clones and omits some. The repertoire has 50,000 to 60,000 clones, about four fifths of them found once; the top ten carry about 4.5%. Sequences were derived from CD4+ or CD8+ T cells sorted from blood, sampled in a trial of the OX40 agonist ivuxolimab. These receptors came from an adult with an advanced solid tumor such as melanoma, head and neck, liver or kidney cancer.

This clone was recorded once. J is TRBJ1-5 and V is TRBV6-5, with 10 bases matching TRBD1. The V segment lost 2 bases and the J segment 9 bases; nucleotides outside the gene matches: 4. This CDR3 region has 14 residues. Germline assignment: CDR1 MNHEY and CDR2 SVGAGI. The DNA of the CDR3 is TGTGCCAGCAGTTACGGACAGGGGGTTAGGCCCCAGCATTTT. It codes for CASSYGQGVRPQHF.

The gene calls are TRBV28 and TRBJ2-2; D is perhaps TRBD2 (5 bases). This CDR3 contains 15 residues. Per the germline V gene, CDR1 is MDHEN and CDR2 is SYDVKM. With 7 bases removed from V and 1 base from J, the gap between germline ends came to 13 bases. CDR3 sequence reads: CASIQADLNTGELFF. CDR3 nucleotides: TGTGCCAGCATACAAGCGGACCTGAACACCGGGGAGCTGTTTTTT.